The 9 T cell receptor beta chains below were found in one sample sequenced in a study of T-cell reconstitution after alpha-beta-depleted transplantation in children. Library preparation (for TCRbeta) was performed with unique molecular identifiers. TCRdb analysed the PCR reads with MiXCR anew, one entry per CDR3 protein. The sample gives about a million distinct CDR3 sequences, under 30% of which show up once; over 25% is in the top ten. The sequencing used PBMCs, mostly from graft donor cells, collected 360 days after TCRalphabeta/CD19-depleted stem cell transplant. The receptors were gathered from a boy under two years old who had a stem cell transplant for SCID, so the T cells may come from the graft donor.

The chain combines TRBV5-1 with TRBJ2-1; either TRBD1 or TRBD2 may supply D (5 bases each). Germline V gene sequence: CDR1 SGHRS, CDR2 YFSETQ. V was pared by 0 bases and J by 6 bases, with 13 bases between. The length of the CDR3 is 15 residues. In DNA, the CDR3 is TGCGCCAGCAGCTTGGAACCGGGGCCGGGCAATGAGCAGTTCTTC. It translates to CASSLEPGPGNEQFF.

This chain uses TRBV7-3 with TRBJ2-7; 7 nucleotides match TRBD2. V lost 1 base, J lost 0 bases, and 9 bases stayed unmatched. Germline V gene sequence: CDR1 SGHTA, CDR2 FQGTGA. CDR3 length equals 17 residues. The CDR3 region has the DNA TGTGCCAGCAGCTTAAACGGGGGGACTGAGAGCTCCTACGAGCAGTACTTC. This encodes CASSLNGGTESSYEQYF. Full variable domain (missing parts from reference TRBV7-3 and TRBJ2-7): GAGVSQTPSNKVTEKGKYVELRCDPISGHTALYWYRQSLGQGPEFLIYFQGTGAADDSGLPNDRFFAVRPEGSVSTLKIQRTERGDSAVYLCASSLNGGTESSYEQYFGPGTRLTVT.

There are a few counts of this clonotype. The rearrangement links TRBV7-9 to TRBJ2-1, with a weak D call TRBD2 (6 bases). V gave up 3 bases and J gave up 8 bases, with 17 bases separating them. The CDR3 loop spans 15 amino acids. Germline V CDR1 and CDR2: SEHNR, FQNEAQ (reference sequence). In DNA form, the CDR3 reads TGTGCCAGCAGCTTTCCTAAGGGACTCCCGGATGAGCAGTTCTTC. Its protein is CASSFPKGLPDEQFF.

Note on this clonotype: The junction shows a germline mismatch at one end, possibly a read error. CDR3 loop: CSSRGGARTDTQYF. The DNA of the CDR3 is TGCTCCAGCAGAGGGGGGGCTCGCACAGATACGCAGTATTTT. This sequence joins TRBV5-1 and TRBJ2-3, with D tentatively TRBD2 (7 bases). CDR3 length equals 14 residues. From germline, CDR1 is SGHRS and CDR2 YFSETQ.

V is TRBV30 and J is TRBJ2-4; unclear D gene. Germline V gene lookup returns CDR1 GTSNPN and CDR2 SVGIG (reference sequence). The CDR3 is made up of 12 amino acids. The ends were cut back, 3 bases at V and 1 base at J, with 4 bases in the middle. As DNA, the CDR3 is TGTGCCTGGAGGGAGGCCAAAAACATTCAGTACTTC. It codes for CAWREAKNIQYF.

This clonotype was seen more than once but under ten times. The V gene is TRBV2, the J gene TRBJ2-3; no reliable D call. The CDR3 loop spans 14 amino acids. Trimming stripped 2 bases from V and 4 bases from J, with 10 bases between. CDR1 is SNHLY and CDR2 is FYNNEI in the germline V gene. The CDR3: CASSESRASDTQYF. As DNA, the CDR3 is TGTGCCAGCAGTGAATCTAGGGCCTCAGATACGCAGTATTTT.

This clonotype was seen a handful of times. This chain joins TRBV12-3 or TRBV12-4 and TRBJ1-1; D unresolved. The V end lost 6 bases, the J end lost 4 bases, and 15 bases lay between the germline ends. The CDR3 is 14 amino acids. As DNA, the CDR3 is TGTGCCAGCAGCCTAGGCAAATTTGGCACTGAAGCTTTCTTT. Protein: CASSLGKFGTEAFF.

CDR3: CASSLRGQGAPSNQPQHF. CDR3 DNA: TGTGCCAGCAGCTTAAGGGGACAGGGGGCGCCTAGCAATCAGCCCCAGCATTTT. This rearrangement joins TRBV7-8 to TRBJ1-5; TRBD1 matches at 12 bases. Unmatched junction bases numbered 5, after V lost 2 bases and J lost 0 bases. Germline loops: CDR1 SGHVS, CDR2 FQNEAQ. This CDR3 has 18 amino acids.

Only a few counts were recorded for this clonotype. The chain has TRBV5-1 and TRBJ2-7; TRBD1 agrees at 7 bases. The ends lost 1 base at V and 0 bases at J; junction bases unmatched: 7. Germline V gene sequence: CDR1 SGHRS, CDR2 YFSETQ. This CDR3 spans 16 amino acids. The CDR3 sequence: CASSLSDRTSSYEQYF. As DNA, the CDR3 is TGCGCCAGCAGCTTGTCGGACAGGACGAGCTCCTACGAGCAGTACTTC.